The count of the clone carrying this TCR beta chain is one. For sorted subsets, about 190 ng DNA per replicate equaled around 30,000 T cell genomes. Sequencing used immunoSEQ multiplex PCR; TCRdb keeps in-frame clones, though not all of them. The sample carries 500,000 to 550,000 clones, 95% to 97% recorded once. Germline values: CDR1 SEHNR, CDR2 FQNEAQ (reference sequence). This CDR3 contains 14 residues. Between the trimmed V and J ends, which lost 5 bases and 12 bases, there was a span of 20 bases. The source of the sample is a study of shared clonotypes between healthy human individuals. The wider study: Sampling drew on donors who were a couple of women and a few men aged 18 to 49.

The chain couples TRBV7-9 to TRBJ2-1; D may correspond to TRBD1 or TRBD2 (5 bases each). The sample consisted of naive CD4+ T cells sorted from blood. The subset here: CD45RA+ positively selected. This TCR derives from a woman younger than 45 in good health. The CDR3 is CASSPLDGAVGQFF. DNA for the CDR3: TGTGCCAGCAGCCCACTCGACGGGGCAGTTGGGCAGTTCTTC. Together with reference TRBV7-9 and TRBJ2-1, the CDR3 gives the full variable domain: DTGVSQNPRHKITKRGQNVTFRCDPISEHNRLYWYRQTLGQGPEFLTYFQNEAQLEKSRLLSDRFSAERPKGSFSTLEIQRTEQGDSAMYLCASSPLDGAVGQFFGPGTRLTVL.